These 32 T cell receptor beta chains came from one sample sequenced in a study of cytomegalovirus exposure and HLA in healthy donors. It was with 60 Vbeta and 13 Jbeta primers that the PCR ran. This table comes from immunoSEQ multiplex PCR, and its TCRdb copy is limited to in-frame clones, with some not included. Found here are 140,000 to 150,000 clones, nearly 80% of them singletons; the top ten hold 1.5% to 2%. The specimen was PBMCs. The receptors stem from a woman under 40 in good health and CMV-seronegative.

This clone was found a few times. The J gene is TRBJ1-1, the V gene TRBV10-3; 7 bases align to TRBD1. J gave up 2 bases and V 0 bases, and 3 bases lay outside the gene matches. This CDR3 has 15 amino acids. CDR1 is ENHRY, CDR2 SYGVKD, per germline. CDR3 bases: TGTGCCATCAGTGAGTCCCAGGGGGGAAACACTGAAGCTTTCTTT. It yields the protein CAISESQGGNTEAFF.

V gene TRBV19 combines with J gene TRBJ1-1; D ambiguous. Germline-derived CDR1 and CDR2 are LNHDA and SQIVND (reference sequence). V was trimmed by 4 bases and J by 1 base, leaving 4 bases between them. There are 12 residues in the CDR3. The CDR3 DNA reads TGTGCCAGTAGTAGAGGGAACACTGAAGCTTTCTTT. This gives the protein CASSRGNTEAFF. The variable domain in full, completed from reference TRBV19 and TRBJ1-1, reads DGGITQSPKYLFRKEGQNVTLSCEQNLNHDAMYWYRQDPGQGLRLIYYSQIVNDFQKGDIAEGYSVSREKKESFPLTVTSAQKNPTAFYLCASSRGNTEAFFGQGTRLTVV.

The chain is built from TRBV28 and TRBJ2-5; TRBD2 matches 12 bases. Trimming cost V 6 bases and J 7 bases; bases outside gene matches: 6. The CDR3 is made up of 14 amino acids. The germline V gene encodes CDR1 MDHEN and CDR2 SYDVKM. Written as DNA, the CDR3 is TGTGCCAGCAGCCTAGCGGGGGGGCCAGGGACCCAGTACTTC. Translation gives CASSLAGGPGTQYF.

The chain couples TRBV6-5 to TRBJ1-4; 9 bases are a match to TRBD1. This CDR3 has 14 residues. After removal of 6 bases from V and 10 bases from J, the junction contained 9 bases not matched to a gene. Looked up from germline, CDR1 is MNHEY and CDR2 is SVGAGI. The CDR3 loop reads CASRTGTGRGKLFF. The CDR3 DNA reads TGTGCCAGCAGAACCGGGACAGGGAGGGGAAAACTGTTTTTT.

CDR3 nucleotide sequence: TGTGCCAGCAGCGTTTTCGACAGGAACACTGAAGCTTTCTTT. Translated: CASSVFDRNTEAFF. The chain recombines TRBV9 with TRBJ1-1; a possible D gene is TRBD1 (5 bases). V lost 2 bases and J 1 base, leaving 9 bases between the germline ends. The CDR3 has 14 residues. From germline, CDR1 is SGDLS and CDR2 YYNGEE.

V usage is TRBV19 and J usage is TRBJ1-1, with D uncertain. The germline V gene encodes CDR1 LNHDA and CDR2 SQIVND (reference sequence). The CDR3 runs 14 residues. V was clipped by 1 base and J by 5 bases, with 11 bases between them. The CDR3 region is CASSIGEGRTEAFF. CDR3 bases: TGTGCCAGTAGTATAGGGGAGGGCAGAACTGAAGCTTTCTTT.

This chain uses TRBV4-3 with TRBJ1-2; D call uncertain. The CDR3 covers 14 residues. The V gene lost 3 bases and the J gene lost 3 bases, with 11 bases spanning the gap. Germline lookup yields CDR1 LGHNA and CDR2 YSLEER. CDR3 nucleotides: TGCGCCAGCAGCCACCATAGTTCCTACTATGGCTACACCTTC. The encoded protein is CASSHHSSYYGYTF.

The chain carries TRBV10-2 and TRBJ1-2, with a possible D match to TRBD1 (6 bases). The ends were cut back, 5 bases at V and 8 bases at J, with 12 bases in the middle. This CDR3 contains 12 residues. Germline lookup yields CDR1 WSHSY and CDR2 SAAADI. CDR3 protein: CASSRTARGYTF. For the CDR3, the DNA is TGCGCCAGCAGTAGGACAGCAAGGGGCTACACCTTC.

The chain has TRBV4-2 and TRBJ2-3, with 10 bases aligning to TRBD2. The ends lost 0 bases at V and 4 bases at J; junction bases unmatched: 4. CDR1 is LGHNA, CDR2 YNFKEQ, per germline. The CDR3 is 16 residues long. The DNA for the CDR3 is TGTGCCAGCAGCCAAGATCTTACTAGCGGGGCAGATACGCAGTATTTT. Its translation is CASSQDLTSGADTQYF.

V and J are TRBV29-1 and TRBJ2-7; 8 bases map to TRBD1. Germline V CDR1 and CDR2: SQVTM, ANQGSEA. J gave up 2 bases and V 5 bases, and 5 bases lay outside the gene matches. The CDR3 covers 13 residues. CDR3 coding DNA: TGCAGCGTTTTCGACAGGGGAGCCTACGAGCAGTACTTC. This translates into CSVFDRGAYEQYF.

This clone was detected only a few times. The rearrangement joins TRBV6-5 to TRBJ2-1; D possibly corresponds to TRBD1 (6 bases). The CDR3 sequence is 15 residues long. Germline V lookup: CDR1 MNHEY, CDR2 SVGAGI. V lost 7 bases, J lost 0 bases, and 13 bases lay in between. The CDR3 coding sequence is TGTGCCAGCACCATCGGACAGAGCTCCTACAATGAGCAGTTCTTC. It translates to CASTIGQSSYNEQFF.

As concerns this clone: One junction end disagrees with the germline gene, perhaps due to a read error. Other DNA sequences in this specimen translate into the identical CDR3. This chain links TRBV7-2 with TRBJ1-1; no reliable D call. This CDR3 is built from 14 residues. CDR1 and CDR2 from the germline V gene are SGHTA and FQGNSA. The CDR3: CASSLHSLNTEAFF. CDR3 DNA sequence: TGCGCCAGCAGCTTACACTCTTTGAACACTGAAGCTTTCTTT.

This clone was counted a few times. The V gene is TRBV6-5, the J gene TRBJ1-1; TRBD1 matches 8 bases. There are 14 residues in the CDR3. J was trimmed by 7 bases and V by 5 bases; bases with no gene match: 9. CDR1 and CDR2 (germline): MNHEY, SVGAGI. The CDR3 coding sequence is TGTGCCAGCAGTCCGGGACAGGCGCGATATGAAGCTTTCTTT. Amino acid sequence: CASSPGQARYEAFF.

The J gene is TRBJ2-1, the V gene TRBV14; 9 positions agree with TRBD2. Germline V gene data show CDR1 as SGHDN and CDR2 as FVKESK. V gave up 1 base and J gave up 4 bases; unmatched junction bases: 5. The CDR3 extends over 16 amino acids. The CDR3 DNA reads TGTGCCAGCAGCCAAGGGACACTAGCGGGTTACAATGAGCAGTTCTTC. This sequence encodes CASSQGTLAGYNEQFF.

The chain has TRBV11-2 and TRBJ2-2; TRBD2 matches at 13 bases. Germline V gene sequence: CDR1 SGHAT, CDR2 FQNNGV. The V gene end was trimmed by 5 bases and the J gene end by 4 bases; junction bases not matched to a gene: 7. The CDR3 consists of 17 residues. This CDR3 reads CASSAPGLAGSTGELFF. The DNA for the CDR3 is TGTGCCAGCAGCGCGCCGGGACTAGCGGGGAGCACCGGGGAGCTGTTTTTT.

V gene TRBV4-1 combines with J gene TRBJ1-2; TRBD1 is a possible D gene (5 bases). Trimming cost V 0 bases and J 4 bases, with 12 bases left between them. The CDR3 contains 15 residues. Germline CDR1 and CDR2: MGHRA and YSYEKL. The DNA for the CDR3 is TGCGCCAGCAGCCAAGATGGGACTCCATTCTATGGCTACACCTTC. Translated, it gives CASSQDGTPFYGYTF.

Here the CDR3 DNA reads TGTGCCAGTACCTTCGTTTACGGGACAGAGGCCAATCAGCCCCAGCATTTT. Encoded protein: CASTFVYGTEANQPQHF. The chain joins TRBV19 to TRBJ1-5; TRBD1 agrees at 7 bases. The CDR3 consists of 17 residues. Germline lookup yields CDR1 LNHDA and CDR2 SQIVND (reference sequence). V was clipped by 7 bases and J by 3 bases; unmatched bases: 15.

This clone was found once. This chain's CDR3 is CASSAGTGDSRGAFF. In DNA, the CDR3 is TGTGCCAGCAGCGCCGGGACAGGAGATTCCCGAGGAGCTTTCTTT. The V call is TRBV9, the J call TRBJ1-1, with 8 bases lining up with TRBD1. Germline CDR1 is SGDLS and CDR2 is YYNGEE. The length of the CDR3 is 15 residues. Losses at the gene ends were 3 bases for V and 10 bases for J; bases not matched to a gene: 14. Based on the CDR3 plus reference TRBV9 and TRBJ1-1, the full variable domain is DSGVTQTPKHLITATGQRVTLRCSPRSGDLSVYWYQQSLDQGLQFLIQYYNGEERAKGNILERFSAQQFPDLHSELNLSSLELGDSALYFCASSAGTGDSRGAFFGQGTRLTVV.

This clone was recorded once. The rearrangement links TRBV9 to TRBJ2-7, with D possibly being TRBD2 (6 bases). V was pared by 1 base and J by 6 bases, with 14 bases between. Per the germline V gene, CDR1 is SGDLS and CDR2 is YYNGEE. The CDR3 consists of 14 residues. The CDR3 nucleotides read TGTGCCAGCAGCGTATACGCGTTGGGAGGCGAGCAGTACTTC. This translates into CASSVYALGGEQYF.

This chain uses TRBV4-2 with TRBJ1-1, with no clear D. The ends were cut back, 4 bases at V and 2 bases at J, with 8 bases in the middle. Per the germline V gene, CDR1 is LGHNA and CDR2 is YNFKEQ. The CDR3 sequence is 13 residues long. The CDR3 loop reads CASSLYPNTEAFF. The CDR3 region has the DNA TGTGCCAGCAGCCTCTACCCAAACACTGAAGCTTTCTTT.

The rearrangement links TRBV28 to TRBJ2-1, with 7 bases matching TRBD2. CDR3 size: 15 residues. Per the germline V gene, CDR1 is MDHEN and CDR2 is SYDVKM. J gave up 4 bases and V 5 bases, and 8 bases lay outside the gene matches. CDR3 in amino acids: CASSPLGGEYNEQFF. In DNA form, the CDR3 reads TGTGCCAGCAGTCCCTTGGGGGGGGAGTACAATGAGCAGTTCTTC.

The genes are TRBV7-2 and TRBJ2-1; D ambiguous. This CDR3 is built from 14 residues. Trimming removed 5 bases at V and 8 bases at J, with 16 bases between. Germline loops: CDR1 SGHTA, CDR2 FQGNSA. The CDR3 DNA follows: TGTGCCAGCAGCCCCATGGTCACAAGTGATGAGCAGTTCTTC. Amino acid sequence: CASSPMVTSDEQFF.

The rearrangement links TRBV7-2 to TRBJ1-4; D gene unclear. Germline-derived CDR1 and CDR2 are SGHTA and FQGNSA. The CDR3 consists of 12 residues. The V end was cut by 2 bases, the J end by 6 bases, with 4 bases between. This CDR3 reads CASSLRDEKLFF. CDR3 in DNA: TGTGCCAGCAGCTTACGGGATGAAAAACTGTTTTTT.

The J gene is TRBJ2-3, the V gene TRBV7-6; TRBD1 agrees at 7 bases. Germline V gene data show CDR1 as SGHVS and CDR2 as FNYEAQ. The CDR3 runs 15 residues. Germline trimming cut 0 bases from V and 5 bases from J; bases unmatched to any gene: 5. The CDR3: CASSLADRVGDTQYF. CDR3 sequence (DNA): TGTGCCAGCAGCTTAGCAGACAGGGTAGGAGATACGCAGTATTTT.

This CDR3 is CASSFWPENSNTEAFF. The CDR3 DNA sequence: TGCGCCAGCAGCTTTTGGCCGGAGAATTCTAACACTGAAGCTTTCTTT. The chain combines TRBV5-1 with TRBJ1-1, with D unresolved. CDR3 size: 16 residues. From germline, CDR1 is SGHRS and CDR2 YFSETQ. The V and J ends lost 2 bases and 2 bases respectively, with 16 bases between them. The full variable domain, with the rest looked up from reference TRBV5-1 and TRBJ1-1, is KAGVTQTPRYLIKTRGQQVTLSCSPISGHRSVSWYQQTPGQGLQFLFEYFSETQRNKGNFPGRFSGRQFSNSRSEMNVSTLELGDSALYLCASSFWPENSNTEAFFGQGTRLTVV.

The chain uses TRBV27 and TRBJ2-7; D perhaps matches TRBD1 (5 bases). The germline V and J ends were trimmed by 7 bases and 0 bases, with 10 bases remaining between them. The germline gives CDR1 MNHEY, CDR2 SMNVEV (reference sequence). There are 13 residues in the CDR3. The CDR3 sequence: CASNGQGSYEQYF. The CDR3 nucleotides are TGTGCCAGCAATGGGCAGGGCTCCTACGAGCAGTACTTC.

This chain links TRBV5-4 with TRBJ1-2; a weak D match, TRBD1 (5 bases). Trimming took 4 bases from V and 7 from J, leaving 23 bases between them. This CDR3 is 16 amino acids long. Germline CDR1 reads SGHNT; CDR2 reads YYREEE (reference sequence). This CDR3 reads CASSPMVSHGRAGYTF. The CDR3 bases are TGTGCCAGCAGCCCCATGGTCTCCCACGGCAGGGCTGGCTACACCTTC.

CDR3 DNA sequence: TGTGCCAGCAGTTCCTACAGGGGATATGGCTACACCTTC. The encoded protein is CASSSYRGYGYTF. The rearrangement links TRBV27 to TRBJ1-2; 7 bases line up with TRBD1. Per germline, CDR1 MNHEY and CDR2 SMNVEV (reference sequence). The CDR3 length is 13 residues. The V segment lost 4 bases and the J segment 5 bases; nucleotides outside the gene matches: 4.

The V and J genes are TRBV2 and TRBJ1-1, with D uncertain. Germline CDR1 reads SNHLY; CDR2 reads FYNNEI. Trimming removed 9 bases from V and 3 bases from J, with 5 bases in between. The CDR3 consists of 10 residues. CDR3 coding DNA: TGTGCCAGTACGGACACTGAAGCTTTCTTT. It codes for CASTDTEAFF.

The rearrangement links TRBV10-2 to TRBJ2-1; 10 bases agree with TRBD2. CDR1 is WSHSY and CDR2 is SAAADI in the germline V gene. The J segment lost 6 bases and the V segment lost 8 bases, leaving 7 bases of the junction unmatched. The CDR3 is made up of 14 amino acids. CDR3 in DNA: TGCGCCAGCCGGTGGCTAGCGGGGGTCAATGAGCAGTTCTTC. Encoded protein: CASRWLAGVNEQFF.

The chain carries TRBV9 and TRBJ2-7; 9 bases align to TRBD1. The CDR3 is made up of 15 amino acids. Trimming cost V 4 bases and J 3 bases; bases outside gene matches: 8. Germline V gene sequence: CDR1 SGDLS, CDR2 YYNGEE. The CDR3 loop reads CASSPQGGQGYEQYF. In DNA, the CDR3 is TGTGCCAGCAGCCCCCAGGGGGGACAGGGCTACGAGCAGTACTTC. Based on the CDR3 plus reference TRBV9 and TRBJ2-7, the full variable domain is DSGVTQTPKHLITATGQRVTLRCSPRSGDLSVYWYQQSLDQGLQFLIQYYNGEERAKGNILERFSAQQFPDLHSELNLSSLELGDSALYFCASSPQGGQGYEQYFGPGTRLTVT.

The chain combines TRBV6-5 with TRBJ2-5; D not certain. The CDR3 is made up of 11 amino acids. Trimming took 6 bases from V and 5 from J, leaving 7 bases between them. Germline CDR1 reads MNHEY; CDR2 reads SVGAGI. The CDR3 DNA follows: TGTGCCAGCAGCGTCGGGGAGACCCAGTACTTC. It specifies CASSVGETQYF.